The 18 T cell receptor beta chains reported below all come from one sample, sequenced in a study of blood T cell repertoires in COVID-19. Method: immunoSEQ multiplex PCR; TCRdb's copy keeps in-frame clones and lacks some. In the table there are 200,000 to 250,000 clones, 86% of which are singletons. Sequenced material: peripheral blood. Every receptor here comes from a woman aged 50 to 65 with acute or convalescent COVID-19.

The chain couples TRBV5-4 to TRBJ1-5; D remains ambiguous. Germline-derived CDR1 and CDR2 are SGHNT and YYREEE (reference sequence). Trimming shortened V by 2 bases and J by 2 bases, and 8 bases separated the two germline ends. This CDR3 region has 14 residues. The CDR3 protein is CASSLYGGNQPQHF. In DNA, the CDR3 is TGTGCCAGCAGCTTATACGGAGGCAATCAGCCCCAGCATTTT. Complete variable domain (other parts from reference TRBV5-4 and TRBJ1-5): ETGVTQSPTHLIKTRGQQVTLRCSSQSGHNTVSWYQQALGQGPQFIFQYYREEENGRGNFPPRFSGLQFPNYSSELNVNALELDDSALYLCASSLYGGNQPQHFGDGTRLSIL.

This chain links TRBV28 with TRBJ1-2; D call uncertain. The germline V and J ends were trimmed by 6 bases and 0 bases, with 11 bases remaining between them. The germline V gene encodes CDR1 MDHEN and CDR2 SYDVKM. This CDR3 comprises 14 residues. CDR3 sequence: CASSPNTANYGYTF. In nucleotides, the CDR3 is TGTGCCAGCAGCCCTAATACAGCTAACTATGGCTACACCTTC.

The V and J genes are TRBV19 and TRBJ1-5; D unresolved. The V end lost 5 bases, the J end lost 7 bases, and 15 bases lay between the germline ends. The germline CDR1 and CDR2 sequences are LNHDA and SQIVND (reference sequence). CDR3 length: 14 residues. CDR3 bases: TGTGCCAGTAGTCCCGGTGGAGGTGGCCAGCCCCAGCATTTT. Its translation is CASSPGGGGQPQHF.

This chain joins TRBV10-3 and TRBJ2-1, with 11 bases that match TRBD2. CDR3 length equals 17 residues. The V gene end was trimmed by 3 bases and the J gene end by 5 bases; junction bases not matched to a gene: 9. Per germline, CDR1 ENHRY and CDR2 SYGVKD. In DNA form, the CDR3 reads TGTGCCATCAGTGAAGGGGCTAGCGGGGGGCACGACAATGAGCAGTTCTTC. It codes for CAISEGASGGHDNEQFF.

V usage is TRBV11-2 and J usage is TRBJ2-3; tentative D call: TRBD2 (5 bases). V was pared by 4 bases and J by 2 bases, with 13 bases between. The CDR3 consists of 15 residues. The germline CDR1 and CDR2 sequences are SGHAT and FQNNGV. CDR3 loop: CASSSMGVDTDTQYF. Here the CDR3 DNA reads TGTGCCAGCAGCTCCATGGGAGTTGACACAGATACGCAGTATTTT.

The CDR3 loop is CASSLDYEQYF. The DNA of the CDR3 is TGTGCCAGCTCGTTAGACTACGAGCAGTACTTC. V usage is TRBV7-8 and J usage is TRBJ2-7; D is undetermined. V dropped 8 bases and J dropped 3 bases, with 8 bases sitting between them. Germline V lookup: CDR1 SGHVS, CDR2 FQNEAQ. The length of the CDR3 is 11 residues.

This clone turned up a few times. The chain joins TRBV6-6 to TRBJ2-7; D is possibly TRBD2 (6 bases). With 8 bases removed from V and 3 bases from J, the gap between germline ends came to 14 bases. The germline V gene has CDR1 MNHNY and CDR2 SVGAGI (reference sequence). The CDR3 is 13 residues long. The CDR3 reads CASASTGGYEQYF. In DNA, the CDR3 is TGTGCCAGCGCCTCCACCGGGGGCTACGAGCAGTACTTC.

V gene TRBV11-2 combines with J gene TRBJ1-2; D is undetermined. The V and J ends lost 5 bases and 3 bases respectively, with 10 bases between them. The CDR3 consists of 13 residues. Germline-derived CDR1 and CDR2 are SGHAT and FQNNGV. DNA for the CDR3: TGTGCCAGCAGCCCCCAACTGGACTATGGCTACACCTTC. It yields the protein CASSPQLDYGYTF. The whole variable domain, filled in from reference TRBV11-2 and TRBJ1-2, reads EAGVAQSPRYKIIEKRQSVAFWCNPISGHATLYWYQQILGQGPKLLIQFQNNGVVDDSQLPKDRFSAERLKGVDSTLKIQPAKLEDSAVYLCASSPQLDYGYTFGSGTRLTVV.

The chain combines TRBV19 with TRBJ1-4; 8 positions agree with TRBD1. V gave up 6 bases and J gave up 10 bases; unmatched junction bases: 19. Germline values: CDR1 LNHDA, CDR2 SQIVND (reference sequence). The CDR3 is made up of 17 amino acids. This CDR3 reads CASSLAGQGAIVGKLFF. In DNA, the CDR3 is TGTGCCAGTAGCCTGGCGGGGCAGGGGGCGATTGTTGGAAAACTGTTTTTT.

The chain uses TRBV6-2 or TRBV6-3 and TRBJ2-7; 8 bases are shared with TRBD1. J was trimmed by 5 bases and V by 2 bases; bases with no gene match: 5. This CDR3 comprises 14 residues. The germline CDR1 and CDR2 sequences are MNHEY and SVGEGT. The CDR3 nucleotides are TGTGCCAGCAGTTACGCGACAGGGGTTCACGAGCAGTACTTC. Protein: CASSYATGVHEQYF.

In regard to this clone: Different DNA sequences within this sample yield the same CDR3. Here the CDR3 DNA reads TGTGCCAGCAGTTCAGGGCTTCAAGAGACCCAGTACTTC. This encodes CASSSGLQETQYF. The chain has TRBV28 and TRBJ2-5, with D perhaps matching TRBD1 (5 bases). Germline CDR1 reads MDHEN; CDR2 reads SYDVKM. Trimming took 4 bases from V and 2 from J, leaving 8 bases between them. The CDR3 is 13 residues long.

The chain carries TRBV12-3 or TRBV12-4 and TRBJ1-4; no definite D call. The CDR3 consists of 12 residues. V lost 4 bases, J lost 10 bases, and 10 bases lay in between. The CDR3 DNA reads as TGTGCCAGCAGTTCCGACTTCGGAAAACTGTTTTTT. It encodes CASSSDFGKLFF.

The V gene is TRBV13, the J gene TRBJ1-6, with TRBD1 identical over 9 bases. J gave up 10 bases and V 5 bases, and 6 bases lay outside the gene matches. The length of the CDR3 is 14 residues. Germline CDR1 PRHDT, CDR2 FYEKMQ (reference sequence). The CDR3 sequence is CASSLGQGASPLHF. The CDR3 DNA is TGTGCCAGCAGCCTGGGACAGGGAGCGTCACCCCTCCACTTT.

The J gene is TRBJ1-6, the V gene TRBV15, with 7 bases lining up with TRBD1. Germline CDR1 and CDR2: LNHNV and YYDKDF (reference sequence). The V gene end was trimmed by 0 bases and the J gene end by 7 bases; junction bases not matched to a gene: 3. This CDR3 contains 15 residues. The CDR3 DNA reads as TGTGCCACCAGCAGAGAACAGGGGTGGAATTCACCCCTCCACTTT. It yields the protein CATSREQGWNSPLHF.

The table lists this clone with a count of one. This sequence joins TRBV4-1 and TRBJ1-1, with TRBD1 matching 8 bases. CDR1 and CDR2 (germline): MGHRA, YSYEKL. The CDR3 contains 17 residues. V lost 1 base to trimming and J lost 2 bases; unmatched junction nucleotides: 9. The CDR3 bases are TGCGCCAGCAGCCAAGTGGACGCAGGGGGCGGTAACACTGAAGCTTTCTTT. Translated: CASSQVDAGGGNTEAFF.

The chain is built from TRBV2 and TRBJ2-7; D call uncertain. This CDR3 is 15 amino acids long. The germline V gene has CDR1 SNHLY and CDR2 FYNNEI. With 7 bases removed from V and 2 bases from J, the gap between germline ends came to 18 bases. The chain's CDR3 is CASNLAGLSAYEQYF. In nucleotides, the CDR3 is TGTGCCAGCAACCTGGCAGGTTTGTCAGCCTACGAGCAGTACTTC.

Only one count was recorded for this clone. This sequence joins TRBV2 and TRBJ1-3; perhaps TRBD1 as D (6 bases). Per germline, CDR1 SNHLY and CDR2 FYNNEI. This CDR3 has 16 amino acids. V shed 3 bases and J shed 0 bases, with 12 bases lying between them. The CDR3: CASSEGRGTSGNTIYF. The CDR3, as DNA: TGTGCCAGCAGTGAGGGCAGGGGTACCTCTGGAAACACCATATATTTT. Drawing the rest from reference TRBV2 and TRBJ1-3, the complete variable domain is EPEVTQTPSHQVTQMGQEVILRCVPISNHLYFYWYRQILGQKVEFLVSFYNNEISEKSEIFDDQFSVERPDGSNFTLKIRSTKLEDSAMYFCASSEGRGTSGNTIYFGEGSWLTVV.

The genes are TRBV6-1 and TRBJ1-6; D might be TRBD1 (5 bases). Trimming cost V 1 base and J 8 bases, with 12 bases left between them. Germline CDR1 MNHNS, CDR2 SASEGT. This CDR3 has 15 amino acids. CDR3 sequence: CASSEGGAGHSPLHF. For the CDR3, the DNA is TGTGCCAGCAGTGAAGGTGGGGCAGGGCATTCACCCCTCCACTTT.